This T cell receptor (beta chain) came from a study of blood T cell repertoires in COVID-19. Study information: Donors in the United States, Italy and Spain gave samples during acute or convalescent COVID-19. PBMCs, B-cell-depleted T cells, or T cells provided the cDNA or gDNA that made up the material.

Germline CDR1 and CDR2: SGHVS and FNYEAQ. The CDR3 is 17 amino acids. The trim removed 0 bases at V and 4 bases at J, leaving 9 bases unmatched. The assay was immunoSEQ multiplex PCR, and TCRdb's table has in-frame clones only and misses some. This table has approximately 100,000 clones, approximately 90% appearing once. This receptor was taken from an elderly woman with acute or convalescent COVID-19. V and J are TRBV7-6 and TRBJ2-5, with 9 bases fitting TRBD2. The sequenced sample was peripheral blood. This chain's CDR3 is CASSLAGTSLVTETQYF. Written as DNA, the CDR3 is TGTGCCAGCAGCTTAGCCGGGACTAGCCTGGTCACAGAGACCCAGTACTTC. Full variable domain (remainder filled in from reference TRBV7-6 and TRBJ2-5): GAGVSQSPRYKVTKRGQDVALRCDPISGHVSLYWYRQALGQGPEFLTYFNYEAQQDKSGLPNDRFSAERPEGSISTLTIQRTEQRDSAMYRCASSLAGTSLVTETQYFGPGTRLLVL.